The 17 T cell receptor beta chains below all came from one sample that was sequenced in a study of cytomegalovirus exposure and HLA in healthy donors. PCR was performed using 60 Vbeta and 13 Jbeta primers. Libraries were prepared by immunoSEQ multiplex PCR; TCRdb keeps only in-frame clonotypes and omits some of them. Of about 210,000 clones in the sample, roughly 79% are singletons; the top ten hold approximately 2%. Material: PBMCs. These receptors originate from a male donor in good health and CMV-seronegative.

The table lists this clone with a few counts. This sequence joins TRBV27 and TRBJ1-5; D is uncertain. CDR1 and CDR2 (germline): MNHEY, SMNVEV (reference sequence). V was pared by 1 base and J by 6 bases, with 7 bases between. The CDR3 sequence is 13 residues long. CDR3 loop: CASSLYGLQPQHF. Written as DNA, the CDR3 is TGTGCCAGCAGTTTATATGGCCTTCAGCCCCAGCATTTT.

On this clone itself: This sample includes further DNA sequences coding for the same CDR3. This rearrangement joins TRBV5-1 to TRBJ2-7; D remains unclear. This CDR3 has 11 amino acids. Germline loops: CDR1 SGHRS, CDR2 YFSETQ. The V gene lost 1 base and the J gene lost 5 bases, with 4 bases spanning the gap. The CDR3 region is CASSLNNEQYF. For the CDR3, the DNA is TGCGCCAGCAGCTTGAACAACGAGCAGTACTTC.

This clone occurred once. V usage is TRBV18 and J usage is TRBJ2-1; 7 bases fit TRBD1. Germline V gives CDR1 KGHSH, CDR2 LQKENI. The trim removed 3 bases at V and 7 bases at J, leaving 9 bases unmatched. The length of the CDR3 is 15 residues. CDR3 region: CASSPLGQPENEQFF. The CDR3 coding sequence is TGTGCCAGCTCACCGCTGGGACAGCCAGAAAATGAGCAGTTCTTC.

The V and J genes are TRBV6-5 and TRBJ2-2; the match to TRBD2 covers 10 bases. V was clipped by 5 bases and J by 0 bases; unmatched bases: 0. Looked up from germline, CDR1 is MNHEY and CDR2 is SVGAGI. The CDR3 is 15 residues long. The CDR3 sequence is CASSGLAANTGELFF. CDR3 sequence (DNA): TGTGCCAGCAGTGGACTAGCGGCGAACACCGGGGAGCTGTTTTTT.

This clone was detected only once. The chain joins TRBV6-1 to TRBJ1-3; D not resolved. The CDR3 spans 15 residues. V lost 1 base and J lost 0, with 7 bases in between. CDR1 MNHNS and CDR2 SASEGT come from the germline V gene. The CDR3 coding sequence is TGTGCCAGCAGTGAAGGGGCGTTCTCTGGAAACACCATATATTTT. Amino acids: CASSEGAFSGNTIYF.

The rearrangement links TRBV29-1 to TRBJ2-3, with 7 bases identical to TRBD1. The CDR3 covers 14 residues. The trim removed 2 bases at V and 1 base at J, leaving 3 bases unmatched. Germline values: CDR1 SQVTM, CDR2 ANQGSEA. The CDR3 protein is CSVEQGVGTDTQYF. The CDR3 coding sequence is TGCAGCGTTGAACAGGGGGTGGGCACAGATACGCAGTATTTT.

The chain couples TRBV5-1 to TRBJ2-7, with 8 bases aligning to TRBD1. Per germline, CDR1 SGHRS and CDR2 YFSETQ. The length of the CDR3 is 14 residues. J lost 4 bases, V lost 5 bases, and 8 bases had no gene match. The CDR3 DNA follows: TGCGCCAGCAGAACCGGGACAGGTGGGTACGAGCAGTACTTC. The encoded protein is CASRTGTGGYEQYF.

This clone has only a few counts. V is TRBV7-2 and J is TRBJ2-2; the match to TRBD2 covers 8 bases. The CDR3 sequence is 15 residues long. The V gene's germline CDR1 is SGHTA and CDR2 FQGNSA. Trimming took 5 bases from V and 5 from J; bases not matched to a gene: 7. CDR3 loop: CASSPGGRGTGELFF. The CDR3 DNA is TGTGCCAGCAGCCCGGGGGGGAGGGGTACCGGGGAGCTGTTTTTT.

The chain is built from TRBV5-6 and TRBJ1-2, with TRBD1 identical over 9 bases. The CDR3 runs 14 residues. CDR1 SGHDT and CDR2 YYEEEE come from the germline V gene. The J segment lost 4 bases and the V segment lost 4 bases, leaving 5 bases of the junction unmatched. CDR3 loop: CASSEGTGPYGYTF. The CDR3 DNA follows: TGTGCCAGCAGCGAAGGGACAGGGCCCTATGGCTACACCTTC.

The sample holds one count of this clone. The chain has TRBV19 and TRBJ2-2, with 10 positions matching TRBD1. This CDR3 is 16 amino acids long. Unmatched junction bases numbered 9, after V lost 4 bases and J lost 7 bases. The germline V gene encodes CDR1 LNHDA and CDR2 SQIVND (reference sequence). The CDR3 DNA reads TGTGCCAGTAGTAGATCCGCCGGGACAGGGGTCGGGGAGCTGTTTTTT. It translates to CASSRSAGTGVGELFF. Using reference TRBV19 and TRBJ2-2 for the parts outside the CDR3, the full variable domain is DGGITQSPKYLFRKEGQNVTLSCEQNLNHDAMYWYRQDPGQGLRLIYYSQIVNDFQKGDIAEGYSVSREKKESFPLTVTSAQKNPTAFYLCASSRSAGTGVGELFFGEGSRLTVL.

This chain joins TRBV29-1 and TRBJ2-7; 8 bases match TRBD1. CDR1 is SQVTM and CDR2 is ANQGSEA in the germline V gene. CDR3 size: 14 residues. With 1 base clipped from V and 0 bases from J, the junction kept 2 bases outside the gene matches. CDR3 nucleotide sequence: TGCAGCGTTGAAGGCCAGGGGGCCTCCTACGAGCAGTACTTC. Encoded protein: CSVEGQGASYEQYF.

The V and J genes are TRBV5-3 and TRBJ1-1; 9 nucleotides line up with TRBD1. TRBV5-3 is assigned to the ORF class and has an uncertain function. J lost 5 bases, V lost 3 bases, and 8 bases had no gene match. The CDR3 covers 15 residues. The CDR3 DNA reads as TGTGCCAGAAGCTATGAACAGGGGGCAGTAACTGAAGCTTTCTTT. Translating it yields CARSYEQGAVTEAFF.

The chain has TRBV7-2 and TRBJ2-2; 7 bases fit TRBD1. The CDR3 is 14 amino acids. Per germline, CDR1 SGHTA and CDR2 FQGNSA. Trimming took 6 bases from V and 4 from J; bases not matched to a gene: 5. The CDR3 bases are TGTGCCAGCAGGGGGGCAGGGGGCACCGGGGAGCTGTTTTTT. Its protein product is CASRGAGGTGELFF.

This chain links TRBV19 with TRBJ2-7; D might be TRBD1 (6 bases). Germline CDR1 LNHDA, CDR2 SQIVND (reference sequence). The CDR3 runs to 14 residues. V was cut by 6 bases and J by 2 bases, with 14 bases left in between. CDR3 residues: CASRPGHQTYEQYF. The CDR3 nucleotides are TGTGCCAGTAGGCCGGGACATCAGACCTACGAGCAGTACTTC.

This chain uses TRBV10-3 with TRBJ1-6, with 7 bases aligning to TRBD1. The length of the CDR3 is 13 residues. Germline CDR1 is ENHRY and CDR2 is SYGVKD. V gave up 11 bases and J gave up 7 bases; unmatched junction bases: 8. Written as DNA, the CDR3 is TGTGCCGTCCGCGGACAGGAGAATTCACCCCTCCACTTT. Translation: CAVRGQENSPLHF.

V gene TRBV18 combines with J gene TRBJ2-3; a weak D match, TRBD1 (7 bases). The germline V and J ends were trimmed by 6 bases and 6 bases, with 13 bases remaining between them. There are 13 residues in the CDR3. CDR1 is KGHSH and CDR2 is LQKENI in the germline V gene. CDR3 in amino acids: CASSPRGEDTQYF. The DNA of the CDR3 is TGTGCCAGCTCCCCCAGGGGGGAGGATACGCAGTATTTT.

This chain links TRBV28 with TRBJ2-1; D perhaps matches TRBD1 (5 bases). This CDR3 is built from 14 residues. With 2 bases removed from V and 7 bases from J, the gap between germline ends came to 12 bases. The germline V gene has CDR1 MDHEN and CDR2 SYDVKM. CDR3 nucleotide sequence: TGTGCCAGCAGTTTAAGGGGATCCAAAAATGAGCAGTTCTTC. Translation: CASSLRGSKNEQFF. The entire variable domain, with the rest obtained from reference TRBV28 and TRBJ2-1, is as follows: DVKVTQSSRYLVKRTGEKVFLECVQDMDHENMFWYRQDPGLGLRLIYFSYDVKMKEKGDIPEGYSVSREKKERFSLILESASTNQTSMYLCASSLRGSKNEQFFGPGTRLTVL.